These 2 T cell receptor beta chains came from one sample sequenced in a study of blood T cells in healthy people across ages. Then a second PCR, running roughly 7 to 11 cycles, was carried out with a sample-barcoded 5' primer and a J-beta primer mix. One entry per CDR3 protein, called by TCRdb with MiXCR from the 5' RACE reads. The sample records about 380,000 distinct CDR3 sequences, 50% to 60% being singletons. The specimen sequenced was blood. Receptor source: a man in his sixties in good health.

In its sample, this clonotype was seen a few times. The chain employs TRBV12-3 or TRBV12-4 and TRBJ2-4; D unresolved. The ends were cut back, 6 bases at V and 10 bases at J, with 13 bases in the middle. This CDR3 is built from 12 residues. The CDR3 DNA reads as TGTGCCAGCAGCCTCCCGACTCGGATTCAGTACTTC. Translating it yields CASSLPTRIQYF.

The J gene is TRBJ1-1, the V gene TRBV29-1; 9 bases align to TRBD1. The junction had 12 bases not matched to a gene; V was cut back by 3 bases and J by 1 base. In germline, CDR1 is SQVTM, CDR2 ANQGSEA. This CDR3 is built from 17 residues. CDR3 in amino acids: CSVDPQETGGANTEAFF. CDR3 bases: TGCAGCGTTGATCCGCAGGAAACAGGGGGCGCGAACACTGAAGCTTTCTTT. Supplemented by reference TRBV29-1 and TRBJ1-1, the full variable domain reads SAVISQKPSRDICQRGTSLTIQCQVDSQVTMMFWYRQQPGQSLTLIATANQGSEATYESGFVIDKFPISRPNLTFSTLTVSNMSPEDSSIYLCSVDPQETGGANTEAFFGQGTRLTVV.